These 17 T cell receptor beta chains share one sample of origin, sequenced in a study of identical twins. TCRdb processed the 5' RACE reads anew with MiXCR; each CDR3 protein has one entry. The repertoire holds 520,000 or so distinct CDR3 sequences, with 20% to 25% as singletons. This same sample was also part of a study on T cells expressing NK-cell markers.

The sample was CD4+ T cells sorted from blood. The receptor set was obtained from a woman younger than 30 in good health.

The rearrangement uses TRBV20-1 and TRBJ1-6; possibly TRBD1 for D (5 bases). V gave up 5 bases and J gave up 5 bases, with 16 bases separating them. Germline V gene sequence: CDR1 DFQATT, CDR2 SNEGSKA (reference sequence). This CDR3 is 15 amino acids long. In DNA form, the CDR3 reads TGCAGTGCTGGTGTAACAGGAGTTAATAATTCACCCCTCCACTTT. It encodes CSAGVTGVNNSPLHF.

This clonotype was found many times. The J gene is TRBJ2-1, the V gene TRBV5-5; tentative D call: TRBD1 (6 bases). CDR1 SGHKS and CDR2 YYEKEE come from the germline V gene (reference sequence). The V gene lost 2 bases and the J gene lost 8 bases, with 20 bases spanning the gap. The CDR3 totals 16 residues. CDR3: CASSFDAGGLGYEQFF. The CDR3 nucleotides read TGTGCCAGCAGCTTTGATGCTGGGGGCCTAGGCTATGAGCAGTTCTTC.

This clonotype was seen ten or more times. This rearrangement joins TRBV9 to TRBJ1-5, with a tentative D call TRBD1 (6 bases). This CDR3 contains 14 residues. Per the germline V gene, CDR1 is SGDLS and CDR2 is YYNGEE. V lost 3 bases to trimming and J lost 7 bases, with 14 bases between them. The CDR3 bases are TGTGCCAGCAGCGGAGGGGGTAATGACCAGCCCCAGCATTTT. Its protein product is CASSGGGNDQPQHF.

This clonotype has only a few counts. In DNA, the CDR3 is TGCAGCGTGGTGTGGACTCGTGGCAATGAGCAGTTCTTC. Its protein is CSVVWTRGNEQFF. This chain links TRBV29-1 with TRBJ2-1; D is perhaps TRBD2 (5 bases). Germline V gene data show CDR1 as SQVTM and CDR2 as ANQGSEA. V lost 6 bases and J 6 bases, leaving 15 bases between the germline ends. The CDR3 runs to 13 residues.

In this sample, this clonotype turned up a few times. CDR3 protein: CSASHTDGPEQFF. The CDR3 DNA is TGCAGTGCCAGCCATACCGACGGCCCCGAGCAGTTCTTC. The chain joins TRBV20-1 to TRBJ2-1; D is unclear. The germline CDR1 and CDR2 sequences are DFQATT and SNEGSKA (reference sequence). The CDR3 runs to 13 residues. V lost 6 bases and J 10 bases, leaving 19 bases between the germline ends.

V and J are TRBV19 and TRBJ2-1, with 9 bases fitting TRBD2. V was pared by 8 bases and J by 6 bases, with 8 bases of the junction left unmatched. The length of the CDR3 is 14 residues. Germline assignment: CDR1 LNHDA and CDR2 SQIVND (reference sequence). DNA for the CDR3: TGTGCCAGTTCAAACTCGCGGGGGGGCAATGAGCAGTTCTTC. Its translation: CASSNSRGGNEQFF.

The rearrangement links TRBV9 to TRBJ2-3; weak D call: TRBD2 (6 bases). This CDR3 spans 16 amino acids. Trimming cost V 1 base and J 5 bases, with 17 bases left between them. CDR1 and CDR2 from the germline V gene are SGDLS and YYNGEE. CDR3 nucleotides: TGTGCCAGCAGCGTAACGTTAGGAGGGAGTCAAGATACGCAGTATTTT. Its translation: CASSVTLGGSQDTQYF.

The chain recombines TRBV9 with TRBJ2-1, with 7 nucleotides matching TRBD2. This CDR3 has 18 residues. The germline V gene encodes CDR1 SGDLS and CDR2 YYNGEE. Trimming removed 3 bases from V and 4 bases from J; junction bases left unmatched: 16. The CDR3 protein is CASSAGTNGRVAYNEQFF. As DNA, the CDR3 is TGTGCCAGCAGCGCCGGGACTAACGGGAGAGTCGCTTACAATGAGCAGTTCTTC.

This clonotype has a count of ten or more. The gene calls are TRBV7-9 and TRBJ1-1, with unresolved D. From germline, CDR1 is SEHNR and CDR2 FQNEAQ (reference sequence). CDR3 size: 12 residues. V was shortened by 2 bases and J by 5 bases, with 6 bases between the two germline ends. CDR3 sequence: CASSLSNTEAFF. The CDR3 DNA sequence: TGTGCCAGCAGCTTAAGCAATACTGAAGCTTTCTTT.

The chain is built from TRBV20-1 and TRBJ2-5; 7 bases agree with TRBD1. The CDR3 totals 14 residues. Trimming took 3 bases from V and 0 from J; bases not matched to a gene: 4. Looked up from germline, CDR1 is DFQATT and CDR2 is SNEGSKA (reference sequence). The CDR3 nucleotides are TGCAGTGCTAGCCCCGGGACAGACCAAGAGACCCAGTACTTC. Residues: CSASPGTDQETQYF.

The table lists this clonotype with a few counts. The CDR3 sequence is CASSHFDGDYTF. CDR3 in DNA: TGTGCCAGCAGCCATTTCGACGGGGATTACACCTTC. The rearrangement links TRBV3-1 to TRBJ1-2; D is unresolved. This CDR3 has 12 residues. Per germline, CDR1 LGHDT and CDR2 YNNKEL (reference sequence). The V and J ends lost 3 bases and 11 bases respectively, with 13 bases between them.

In its sample, this clonotype was seen many times. This CDR3 is CATSGTGGSYNEQFF. The CDR3 region has the DNA TGTGCCACCAGCGGAACAGGGGGCTCGTACAATGAGCAGTTCTTC. The chain uses TRBV24-1 and TRBJ2-1, with TRBD1 identical over 9 bases. J was trimmed by 4 bases and V by 7 bases; bases with no gene match: 7. This CDR3 is built from 15 residues. Germline CDR1 reads KGHDR; CDR2 reads SFDVKD.

J is TRBJ2-3 and V is TRBV12-3 or TRBV12-4, with 14 bases aligning to TRBD2. CDR3 length equals 20 residues. The ends lost 2 bases at V and 2 bases at J; junction bases unmatched: 12. CDR3 loop: CASSLMGGLAGGRTTDTQYF. The CDR3 DNA sequence: TGTGCCAGCAGTTTAATGGGAGGACTAGCGGGGGGCCGAACCACAGATACGCAGTATTTT.

V gene TRBV24-1 combines with J gene TRBJ1-2; D perhaps matches TRBD1 (5 bases). CDR3 length equals 11 residues. Germline loops: CDR1 KGHDR, CDR2 SFDVKD. Trimming cost V 3 bases and J 7 bases, with 5 bases left between them. The CDR3 is CATSDGGGYTF. DNA of the CDR3: TGTGCCACCAGTGATGGGGGTGGCTACACCTTC.

The genes are TRBV5-1 and TRBJ2-2, with TRBD2 matching over 7 bases. V was clipped by 7 bases and J by 0 bases; unmatched bases: 6. CDR3 size: 15 residues. In germline, CDR1 is SGHRS, CDR2 YFSETQ. CDR3: CASGSGNPNTGELFF. CDR3 DNA sequence: TGCGCCAGCGGAAGCGGGAATCCGAACACCGGGGAGCTGTTTTTT. The full variable domain, in which reference TRBV5-1 and TRBJ2-2 provide the parts outside the CDR3, is KAGVTQTPRYLIKTRGQQVTLSCSPISGHRSVSWYQQTPGQGLQFLFEYFSETQRNKGNFPGRFSGRQFSNSRSEMNVSTLELGDSALYLCASGSGNPNTGELFFGEGSRLTVL.

The chain has TRBV4-3 and TRBJ2-3; D ambiguous. The CDR3 has 16 amino acids. V lost 2 bases, J lost 2 bases, and 14 bases lay in between. Germline V lookup: CDR1 LGHNA, CDR2 YSLEER. The CDR3 region is CASSQLPGSHTDTQYF. CDR3 DNA sequence: TGCGCCAGCAGCCAACTGCCCGGTTCGCACACAGATACGCAGTATTTT.

The chain uses TRBV7-6 and TRBJ2-7, with D possibly TRBD2 on 6 matching bases. Per the germline V gene, CDR1 is SGHVS and CDR2 is FNYEAQ. With 0 bases removed from V and 4 bases from J, the gap between germline ends came to 13 bases. The CDR3 has 15 amino acids. The CDR3 DNA is TGTGCCAGCAGCTTAGCTCCTCTGGCGGGGTACGAGCAGTACTTC. It translates to CASSLAPLAGYEQYF.